This is a list of T cell receptor beta chains from one sample in a study of cytomegalovirus exposure and HLA in healthy donors. Sequencing used immunoSEQ multiplex PCR; TCRdb keeps in-frame clones, though not all of them. The sample includes approximately 89,000 clones, roughly 60% of them seen just once. The sequenced sample consisted of PBMCs. The receptors were gathered from a woman younger than 45 in good health and CMV-seropositive. The CDR3 runs from the conserved cysteine through the conserved F or W. Fields, in order: D gene, J gene, clone size, V gene, CDR3 DNA, CDR3 protein. A D gene is named only where the DNA matches it firmly. Some rows have no size entry. The others give once, few or many, or a class for an expanded clone.

d_call: TRBD1
j_call: TRBJ2-1
clone_size: -
v_call: TRBV28
cdr3_nt: TGTGCCAGCAGCCACCAGGGGGCTTCTGCACACAATGAGCAGTTCTTC
cdr3_aa: CASSHQGASAHNEQFF

d_call: TRBD1
j_call: TRBJ1-2
clone_size: -
v_call: TRBV7-2
cdr3_nt: TGTGCCAGCAGCTCGAGACAGGGGCTGGGTGGTGGCTACACCTTC
cdr3_aa: CASSSRQGLGGGYTF

d_call: -
j_call: TRBJ1-1
clone_size: -
v_call: TRBV6-1
cdr3_nt: TGTGCCAGCAGTGAAGCGCTTCTGGCCGGGGGAGCTTTCTTT
cdr3_aa: CASSEALLAGGAFF

d_call: TRBD1
j_call: TRBJ2-2
clone_size: -
v_call: TRBV7-9
cdr3_nt: TGTGCCAGCAGCCCAAGGATCCAGGGGGCCGGCGGGGAGCTGTTTTTT
cdr3_aa: CASSPRIQGAGGELFF

d_call: -
j_call: TRBJ1-2
clone_size: -
v_call: TRBV5-4
cdr3_nt: TGTGCCAGCAGTCTAAATGGGAGGGAGTATGGCTACACCTTC
cdr3_aa: CASSLNGREYGYTF

d_call: -
j_call: TRBJ1-2
clone_size: -
v_call: TRBV7-2
cdr3_nt: TGTGCCAGCAGTCTCCTAGCGGGGAGCGGCTATGGCTACACCTTC
cdr3_aa: CASSLLAGSGYGYTF

d_call: TRBD2
j_call: TRBJ2-3
clone_size: few
v_call: TRBV2
cdr3_nt: TGTGCCAGCAGCGCCGGGACTAGCCTCTCAGATACGCAGTATTTT
cdr3_aa: CASSAGTSLSDTQYF

d_call: TRBD2
j_call: TRBJ2-1
clone_size: -
v_call: TRBV6-4
cdr3_nt: TGTGCCAGCAGTGACTCCCCAATAGCGGGGCTCTCCTACAATGAGCAGTTCTTC
cdr3_aa: CASSDSPIAGLSYNEQFF

d_call: TRBD1
j_call: TRBJ2-1
clone_size: -
v_call: TRBV19
cdr3_nt: TGTGCCAGTAGCGACAGGGGGCTAGGGAATGAGCAGTTCTTC
cdr3_aa: CASSDRGLGNEQFF

d_call: TRBD1
j_call: TRBJ2-7
clone_size: -
v_call: TRBV27
cdr3_nt: TGTGCCAGTCCCACCCCCGTGAGACAGGGGCCCGCGAGCCTCCACGAGCAGTACTTC
cdr3_aa: CASPTPVRQGPASLHEQYF

d_call: TRBD1
j_call: TRBJ1-6
clone_size: -
v_call: TRBV27
cdr3_nt: TGTGCCAGCACGCGACAGGGATCACCCCTCCACTTT
cdr3_aa: CASTRQGSPLHF

d_call: -
j_call: TRBJ2-2
clone_size: -
v_call: TRBV2
cdr3_nt: TGTGCCAGCAGTCCCGGAGCTAGCGAAACCGGGGAGCTGTTTTTT
cdr3_aa: CASSPGASETGELFF

d_call: -
j_call: TRBJ2-2
clone_size: few
v_call: TRBV30
cdr3_nt: TGTGCCTGGACAAATCCGGGCCGGAGGGGGGAGCTGTTTTTT
cdr3_aa: CAWTNPGRRGELFF

d_call: TRBD1
j_call: TRBJ2-5
clone_size: -
v_call: TRBV9
cdr3_nt: TGTGCCAGCACCCCTGGACAGGGAGAGACCCAGTACTTC
cdr3_aa: CASTPGQGETQYF

d_call: TRBD1
j_call: TRBJ2-3
clone_size: -
v_call: TRBV30
cdr3_nt: TGTGCCTCAGTAAACTGGGACAGCTTCACAGATACGCAGTATTTT
cdr3_aa: CASVNWDSFTDTQYF

d_call: TRBD1
j_call: TRBJ1-2
clone_size: few
v_call: TRBV2
cdr3_nt: TGTGCCAGCAGTGAAAGGACCCAGGGGGCTAGGGGCTACACCTTC
cdr3_aa: CASSERTQGARGYTF

d_call: TRBD1
j_call: TRBJ2-4
clone_size: -
v_call: TRBV6-1
cdr3_nt: TGTGCCAGCAGTGAAGCCGGGACAGGGAACATTCAGTACTTC
cdr3_aa: CASSEAGTGNIQYF

d_call: -
j_call: TRBJ2-7
clone_size: few
v_call: TRBV7-9
cdr3_nt: TGTGCCAGCAGCTCGTGGACAGTCTACGAGCAGTACTTC
cdr3_aa: CASSSWTVYEQYF

d_call: -
j_call: TRBJ1-6
clone_size: -
v_call: TRBV18
cdr3_nt: TGTGCCAGCTCACCATTAGAAGCGGGGACCGGTTCACCCCTCCACTTT
cdr3_aa: CASSPLEAGTGSPLHF

d_call: TRBD1
j_call: TRBJ2-7
clone_size: few
v_call: TRBV20-1
cdr3_nt: TGCAGTGCGGAAACAGGGGTGGCAAGTTACTTC
cdr3_aa: CSAETGVASYF

d_call: -
j_call: TRBJ1-1
clone_size: -
v_call: TRBV6-5
cdr3_nt: TGTGCCAGCAGCCCCGGGACAAGGGGCACTGAAGCTTTCTTT
cdr3_aa: CASSPGTRGTEAFF

d_call: TRBD2
j_call: TRBJ2-5
clone_size: few
v_call: TRBV7-2
cdr3_nt: TGTGCCAGCAGACAAAACGGGGGGGGCTTAGAGACCCAGTACTTC
cdr3_aa: CASRQNGGGLETQYF

d_call: TRBD1
j_call: TRBJ1-2
clone_size: -
v_call: TRBV6-1
cdr3_nt: TGTGCCAGCACACGGGGACAGGGGGCGTCTCAGGGCTACCCCTTC
cdr3_aa: CASTRGQGASQGYPF

d_call: TRBD1
j_call: TRBJ1-6
clone_size: -
v_call: TRBV18
cdr3_nt: TGTGCCAGCTCACCCATGGGACAGGATAATTCACCCCTCCACTTT
cdr3_aa: CASSPMGQDNSPLHF

d_call: TRBD2
j_call: TRBJ2-1
clone_size: -
v_call: TRBV7-3
cdr3_nt: TGTGCCAGCAGCACTAGCGGGGGGGATGAGCAGTTCTTC
cdr3_aa: CASSTSGGDEQFF

d_call: -
j_call: TRBJ1-1
clone_size: few
v_call: TRBV19
cdr3_nt: TGTGCCAGTAGTACACAGTACACTGAAGCTTTCTTT
cdr3_aa: CASSTQYTEAFF

d_call: TRBD1
j_call: TRBJ2-2
clone_size: -
v_call: TRBV18
cdr3_nt: TGTGCCAGCTCACCACAGTCCGGACAGGCGAACACCGGGGAGCTGTTTTTT
cdr3_aa: CASSPQSGQANTGELFF

d_call: -
j_call: TRBJ1-5
clone_size: few
v_call: TRBV7-2
cdr3_nt: TGTGCCAGCAGCTTCGGTAGCAATCAGCCCCAGCATTTT
cdr3_aa: CASSFGSNQPQHF

d_call: TRBD1
j_call: TRBJ1-2
clone_size: few
v_call: TRBV7-9
cdr3_nt: TGTGCCAGCAGCGATACAGGGGGCCCAGCTAACTATGGCTACACCTTC
cdr3_aa: CASSDTGGPANYGYTF

d_call: TRBD1
j_call: TRBJ1-2
clone_size: few
v_call: TRBV19
cdr3_nt: TGTGCCAGTAGTAGCTTGGACAGGGGGCCGGGCGGCTACACCTTC
cdr3_aa: CASSSLDRGPGGYTF

d_call: TRBD2
j_call: TRBJ2-1
clone_size: few
v_call: TRBV9
cdr3_nt: TGTGCCAGCAGCACGGGACTAGCGGGGGGGTTGGGTGAGCAGTTCTTC
cdr3_aa: CASSTGLAGGLGEQFF

d_call: TRBD1
j_call: TRBJ2-3
clone_size: -
v_call: TRBV19
cdr3_nt: TGTGCCAGTAGTCTGAATCGGGACAGGCGAACGCAGTATTTT
cdr3_aa: CASSLNRDRRTQYF

d_call: TRBD1
j_call: TRBJ2-5
clone_size: -
v_call: TRBV15
cdr3_nt: TGTGCCACCAGCAGAGATAGCGCTGAGGCAGGGGGCCTGGAGACCCAGTACTTC
cdr3_aa: CATSRDSAEAGGLETQYF

d_call: TRBD1
j_call: TRBJ2-7
clone_size: few
v_call: TRBV7-9
cdr3_nt: TGTGCCAGCAGCTCCGTCGGGACAGAGAGCTCCTACGAGCAGTACTTC
cdr3_aa: CASSSVGTESSYEQYF

d_call: -
j_call: TRBJ2-2
clone_size: -
v_call: TRBV5-8
cdr3_nt: TGTGCCAGGGACAGCAACACCGGGGAGCTGTTTTTT
cdr3_aa: CARDSNTGELFF

d_call: TRBD2
j_call: TRBJ2-7
clone_size: -
v_call: TRBV9
cdr3_nt: TGTGCCAGCAGCTCTTCGGGACTAGTGAGCCACGAGCAGTACTTC
cdr3_aa: CASSSSGLVSHEQYF

d_call: -
j_call: TRBJ1-5
clone_size: -
v_call: TRBV19
cdr3_nt: TGTGCCAGTAGTATGAGATTGGGTCAGGGCAATCAGCCCCAGCATTTT
cdr3_aa: CASSMRLGQGNQPQHF

d_call: TRBD2
j_call: TRBJ2-5
clone_size: -
v_call: TRBV7-9
cdr3_nt: TGTGCCAGCAGGGCGACTAGCGGGGGGGTGGAGACCCAGTACTTC
cdr3_aa: CASRATSGGVETQYF

d_call: TRBD2
j_call: TRBJ2-3
clone_size: -
v_call: TRBV5-6
cdr3_nt: TGTGCCAGCAGCTACAAAAGCCTGGGGGGGACAGATACGCAGTATTTT
cdr3_aa: CASSYKSLGGTDTQYF

d_call: -
j_call: TRBJ1-3
clone_size: few
v_call: TRBV6-6
cdr3_nt: TGTGCCAGCAGTTACACAGACAGGCGTGGAAACACCATATATTTT
cdr3_aa: CASSYTDRRGNTIYF

d_call: -
j_call: TRBJ1-1
clone_size: -
v_call: TRBV2
cdr3_nt: TGTGCCAGCAGAGACCTACCTGGAGGTAAGAACACTGAAGCTTTCTTT
cdr3_aa: CASRDLPGGKNTEAFF

d_call: TRBD2
j_call: TRBJ2-7
clone_size: once
v_call: TRBV27
cdr3_nt: TGTGCCAGCAGTACTAGCGGGGGACCCTACGAGCAGTACTTC
cdr3_aa: CASSTSGGPYEQYF

d_call: -
j_call: TRBJ2-2
clone_size: few
v_call: TRBV4-1
cdr3_nt: TGCGCCAGCAGCCAACAGGGTGGCACCGGGGAGCTGTTTTTT
cdr3_aa: CASSQQGGTGELFF

d_call: TRBD1
j_call: TRBJ1-5
clone_size: -
v_call: TRBV7-3
cdr3_nt: TGTGCCAGCAGCCGAACAAAGACAGGGACTGGCAATCAGCCCCAGCATTTT
cdr3_aa: CASSRTKTGTGNQPQHF

d_call: -
j_call: TRBJ1-2
clone_size: -
v_call: TRBV28
cdr3_nt: TGTGCCAGCAGTTTATCCGACAGGACTAACTATGGCTACACCTTC
cdr3_aa: CASSLSDRTNYGYTF

d_call: TRBD1
j_call: TRBJ2-1
clone_size: -
v_call: TRBV30
cdr3_nt: TGTGCCTGGAGCCCGGGACAGGCCAACAATGAGCAGTTCTTC
cdr3_aa: CAWSPGQANNEQFF

d_call: TRBD1
j_call: TRBJ2-5
clone_size: -
v_call: TRBV18
cdr3_nt: TGTGCCAGCTCACTACAGGGGGCAGGAGAGACCCAGTACTTC
cdr3_aa: CASSLQGAGETQYF

d_call: -
j_call: TRBJ1-2
clone_size: few
v_call: TRBV6-4
cdr3_nt: TGTGCCAGCAGTGTCGCGGCAGGGGCCTATGGCTACACCTTC
cdr3_aa: CASSVAAGAYGYTF

d_call: -
j_call: TRBJ2-5
clone_size: -
v_call: TRBV18
cdr3_nt: TGTGCCAGCTCACCACCGGGGGGAGAGACCCAGTACTTC
cdr3_aa: CASSPPGGETQYF

d_call: TRBD1
j_call: TRBJ1-6
clone_size: -
v_call: TRBV6-6
cdr3_nt: TGTGCCAGCAGTTCCGGACAGGGAAACTCACCCCTCCACTTT
cdr3_aa: CASSSGQGNSPLHF

d_call: -
j_call: TRBJ1-6
clone_size: -
v_call: TRBV19
cdr3_nt: TGTGCCAGTAGTGCGACAGGTTCCTTAGATTCACCCCTCCACTTT
cdr3_aa: CASSATGSLDSPLHF